Presented here are 20 T cell receptor beta chains from one specimen sequenced in a study of blood T cell repertoires in COVID-19. Clones were sequenced by immunoSEQ multiplex PCR, and TCRdb holds only the in-frame ones, with some missing. The sample shows more than 350,000 clones, 85% to 90% of them seen only once. Sequenced input: PBMCs or T cells enriched from blood (not recorded which). These receptors all come from a woman between 50 and 59 years old who had recovered from COVID-19.

This clone was seen repeatedly, ten times or more. The chain couples TRBV2 to TRBJ2-7, with a weak D call TRBD1 (5 bases). Per the germline V gene, CDR1 is SNHLY and CDR2 is FYNNEI. Trimming shortened V by 8 bases and J by 3 bases, and 17 bases separated the two germline ends. The length of the CDR3 is 14 residues. CDR3 nucleotide sequence: TGTGCCAGCGACAGAGAGCCAGAGAACTACGAGCAGTACTTC. It yields the protein CASDREPENYEQYF. Together with reference TRBV2 and TRBJ2-7, the CDR3 gives the full variable domain: EPEVTQTPSHQVTQMGQEVILRCVPISNHLYFYWYRQILGQKVEFLVSFYNNEISEKSEIFDDQFSVERPDGSNFTLKIRSTKLEDSAMYFCASDREPENYEQYFGPGTRLTVT.

The chain couples TRBV4-2 to TRBJ1-4; TRBD1 matches at 9 bases. The CDR3 consists of 16 residues. V was pared by 6 bases and J by 7 bases, with 12 bases of the junction left unmatched. Germline CDR1 reads LGHNA; CDR2 reads YNFKEQ. CDR3 sequence: CASRLEDGTGREKLFF. The CDR3 bases are TGTGCCAGCAGATTAGAGGACGGGACAGGGCGTGAAAAACTGTTTTTT.

The genes are TRBV3-1 (or the pseudogene TRBV3-2) and TRBJ1-4, with a weak D call TRBD1 (6 bases). The CDR3 sequence is 15 residues long. Germline CDR1 LGHDT, CDR2 YNNKEL (reference sequence). V lost 2 bases and J 8 bases, leaving 15 bases between the germline ends. The CDR3 DNA follows: TGTGCCAGCAGCCAAAGAAGGGGGGGTGGCGAAAAACTGTTTTTT. Translated, it gives CASSQRRGGGEKLFF.

This rearrangement joins TRBV28 to TRBJ1-1; the D is unclear. CDR3 length equals 13 residues. Trimming removed 6 bases from V and 4 bases from J, with 12 bases in between. CDR1 and CDR2 from the germline V gene are MDHEN and SYDVKM. Here the CDR3 reads CASRRGAGTEAFF. DNA of the CDR3: TGTGCCAGCAGAAGAGGAGCGGGCACTGAAGCTTTCTTT.

The gene calls are TRBV4-1 and TRBJ1-4, with a possible D match to TRBD1 (5 bases). Germline values: CDR1 MGHRA, CDR2 YSYEKL. Trimming took off 4 bases at V and 3 bases at J, with 12 bases between the two ends. The CDR3 runs to 15 residues. CDR3 amino acids: CASSPFRAANEKLFF. CDR3 sequence (DNA): TGCGCCAGCAGCCCCTTCAGGGCGGCTAATGAAAAACTGTTTTTT.

The rearrangement links TRBV27 to TRBJ2-2; D possibly corresponds to TRBD1 (5 bases). V lost 2 bases and J 7 bases, leaving 11 bases between the germline ends. The CDR3 loop spans 14 amino acids. Germline CDR1 reads MNHEY; CDR2 reads SMNVEV (reference sequence). The CDR3 DNA reads TGTGCCAGCAGTTTAGACAGCCGGAACGGGGAGCTGTTTTTT. Translating it yields CASSLDSRNGELFF.

The genes are TRBV29-1 and TRBJ2-1; the D is unclear. CDR1 is SQVTM and CDR2 is ANQGSEA in the germline V gene. The V gene lost 4 bases and the J gene lost 1 base, with 11 bases spanning the gap. The CDR3 length is 14 residues. CDR3: CSVVMEISYNEQFF. The CDR3 DNA reads as TGCAGCGTTGTTATGGAGATATCCTACAATGAGCAGTTCTTC.

This rearrangement joins TRBV24-1 to TRBJ2-7, with unresolved D. Germline V gives CDR1 KGHDR, CDR2 SFDVKD. There are 16 residues in the CDR3. V dropped 1 base and J dropped 0 bases, with 12 bases sitting between them. CDR3 protein: CATSDFIYPSSYEQYF. The CDR3 nucleotides read TGTGCCACCAGTGATTTCATATACCCCAGCTCCTACGAGCAGTACTTC.

CDR3 in amino acids: CATSDWGQGGPETYEQYF. CDR3 nucleotide sequence: TGTGCCACCAGTGATTGGGGACAGGGGGGGCCCGAGACCTACGAGCAGTACTTC. The V and J genes are TRBV24-1 and TRBJ2-7; 11 bases line up with TRBD1. CDR1 is KGHDR and CDR2 is SFDVKD in the germline V gene. CDR3 size: 18 residues. Trimming removed 2 bases from V and 2 bases from J; junction bases left unmatched: 10.

The chain links TRBV3-1 (or the pseudogene TRBV3-2) to TRBJ2-5, with 7 bases lining up with TRBD2. With 7 bases clipped from V and 3 bases from J, the junction kept 5 bases outside the gene matches. Germline V gene lookup returns CDR1 LGHDT and CDR2 YNNKEL (reference sequence). The CDR3 extends over 13 amino acids. The DNA for the CDR3 is TGTGCCAGCAAGTATGGGGGGGAAGAGACCCAGTACTTC. Translated: CASKYGGEETQYF.

This chain connects TRBV9 to TRBJ2-3; D ambiguous. This CDR3 is 13 amino acids long. The germline CDR1 and CDR2 sequences are SGDLS and YYNGEE. V dropped 2 bases and J dropped 4 bases, with 8 bases sitting between them. CDR3 in DNA: TGTGCCAGCAGCGTGCTAACCTCAGATACGCAGTATTTT. It is translated as CASSVLTSDTQYF.

The chain is built from TRBV4-3 and TRBJ1-2; D uncertain. The CDR3 covers 13 residues. Germline V lookup: CDR1 LGHNA, CDR2 YSLEER. V dropped 4 bases and J dropped 7 bases, with 13 bases sitting between them. In DNA form, the CDR3 reads TGCGCCAGCAGCCCCAAGGCGGGTTCTGGCTACACCTTC. This gives the protein CASSPKAGSGYTF.

This clone was detected only once. This sequence joins TRBV6-1 and TRBJ1-2; no reliable D call. The CDR3 runs to 14 residues. CDR1 is MNHNS, CDR2 SASEGT, per germline. V was clipped by 0 bases and J by 6 bases, with 11 bases between them. The CDR3 sequence: CASSEAEGLNGYTF. In nucleotides, the CDR3 is TGTGCCAGCAGTGAAGCAGAGGGTCTAAATGGCTACACCTTC.

The rearrangement uses TRBV7-9 and TRBJ1-4; 7 bases match TRBD1. Germline CDR1 SEHNR, CDR2 FQNEAQ (reference sequence). This CDR3 is 15 amino acids long. Trimming at V came to 4 bases and at J to 2 bases, leaving 4 bases not matched to a gene. This CDR3 is CASSSGQATNEKLFF. The DNA for the CDR3 is TGTGCCAGCAGCTCTGGACAGGCTACTAATGAAAAACTGTTTTTT. The variable domain in full, with the rest retrieved from reference TRBV7-9 and TRBJ1-4, is DTGVSQNPRHKITKRGQNVTFRCDPISEHNRLYWYRQTLGQGPEFLTYFQNEAQLEKSRLLSDRFSAERPKGSFSTLEIQRTEQGDSAMYLCASSSGQATNEKLFFGSGTQLSVL.

The rearrangement links TRBV29-1 to TRBJ2-5; possibly TRBD2 for D (5 bases). V lost 3 bases to trimming and J lost 5 bases, with 16 bases between them. Germline V lookup: CDR1 SQVTM, CDR2 ANQGSEA. The CDR3 is 14 amino acids. The CDR3 loop is CSVDPAGGEETQYF. CDR3 nucleotides: TGCAGCGTTGACCCGGCCGGAGGCGAGGAGACCCAGTACTTC.

The chain has TRBV20-1 and TRBJ2-5, with TRBD2 identical over 12 bases. The V segment lost 3 bases and the J segment 4 bases; nucleotides outside the gene matches: 6. The CDR3 loop spans 15 amino acids. Per germline, CDR1 DFQATT and CDR2 SNEGSKA (reference sequence). The CDR3 bases are TGCAGTGCTAGTTCTAGCGGGGGGGCGGGAGAGACCCAGTACTTC. Residues: CSASSSGGAGETQYF.

The rearrangement links TRBV4-3 to TRBJ2-6; TRBD2 might be the D (5 bases). V was shortened by 1 base and J by 0 bases, with 19 bases between the two germline ends. Germline V gene lookup returns CDR1 LGHNA and CDR2 YSLEER. The CDR3 runs 20 residues. The CDR3 here is CASSQGVTGVFSSGANVLTF. DNA of the CDR3: TGCGCCAGCAGCCAAGGGGTCACCGGGGTATTCAGCTCTGGGGCCAACGTCCTGACTTTC.

CDR3 DNA sequence: TGTGCCTGGAGTGTTCTGGGAGGGACTAATGAAAAACTGTTTTTT. Amino acid sequence: CAWSVLGGTNEKLFF. The rearrangement links TRBV30 to TRBJ1-4; D gene ambiguous. The CDR3 runs to 15 residues. The V and J ends lost 0 bases and 2 bases respectively, with 10 bases between them. Germline V gives CDR1 GTSNPN, CDR2 SVGIG (reference sequence).

This clone was seen once. The chain couples TRBV19 to TRBJ1-2; TRBD1 aligns across 8 bases. The length of the CDR3 is 15 residues. Germline trimming cut 7 bases from V and 4 bases from J; bases unmatched to any gene: 11. Germline CDR1 is LNHDA and CDR2 is SQIVND (reference sequence). CDR3: CASTLGRDRSYGYTF. Written as DNA, the CDR3 is TGTGCCAGTACCCTAGGCCGGGACAGGAGCTATGGCTACACCTTC.

The count of this clone is one. The V gene is TRBV11-2, the J gene TRBJ2-7, with a tentative D call TRBD1 (5 bases). Trimming removed 5 bases at V and 4 bases at J, with 21 bases between. This CDR3 region has 16 residues. Germline V lookup: CDR1 SGHAT, CDR2 FQNNGV. The chain's CDR3 is CASSPIRRDGVYEQYF. The CDR3 nucleotides read TGTGCCAGCAGCCCGATCCGCAGGGATGGGGTGTACGAGCAGTACTTC.